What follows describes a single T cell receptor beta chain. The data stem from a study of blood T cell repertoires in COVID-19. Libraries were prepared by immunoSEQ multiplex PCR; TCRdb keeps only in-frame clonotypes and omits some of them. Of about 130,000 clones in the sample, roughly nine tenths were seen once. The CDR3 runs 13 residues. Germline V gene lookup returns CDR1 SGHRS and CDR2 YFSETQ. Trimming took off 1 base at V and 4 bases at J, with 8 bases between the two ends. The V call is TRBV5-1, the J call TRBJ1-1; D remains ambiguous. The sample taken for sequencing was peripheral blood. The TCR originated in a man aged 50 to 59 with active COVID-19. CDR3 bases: TGCGCCAGCAGCTTGCCGCCCGGCACTGAAGCTTTCTTT. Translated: CASSLPPGTEAFF.